This paragraph covers one T cell receptor (beta chain) sequence. Its antigen remains undetermined. No much larger clone exists at a distance of one base, and base qualities are not known. Sorted unstimulated T cells and proliferating T cells recovered from mixed lymphocyte reactions were subjected to TCRbeta CDR3 sequencing. Fresh whole blood from around 11 HLA-typed healthy donors was used to isolate PBMCs. Preparation of the library involved the immunoSEQ multiplex PCR assay. About 9.1 x 10^4 TCR templates per sample were assayed on the deep sequencing platform. Genomic DNA extracted from sorted T cells was used for TCRbeta CDR3 sequencing. The paper's processing steps were these. The R programming language was used for clonal analysis of TCRbeta CDR3 data. Alloreactive CD4+ and CD8+ clones were defined by comparing unstimulated samples with post-reaction CFSE-low samples. Regulatory or non-regulatory origin was assigned to alloreactive CD4+ clones by matching of sequences to sorted unstimulated Treg and non-Treg repertoires. TCRdb took over this immuneACCESS table, retaining in-frame rearrangements with V and J assigned. Such tables are incomplete; in checked studies, under half of the missing clones stem from an unresolved V gene, and the remainder is unexplained. V and J calls and clone size follow that table, whereas D and trimming were derived from the DNA. The sample profile shows roughly 100,000 clones; about 92% of them were found once. The ten largest account for approximately 0.32% of the sample.

The data were obtained in a study of siplizumab effects on memory and regulatory T cells (dated by TCRdb to about 2019). Describing the broader study: The effect of the anti-CD2 antibody siplizumab on alloreactive T-cell subsets was examined in allogeneic mixed lymphocyte reactions constructed from human PBMCs.

Study-wide findings and limitations: For roughly 75-96% of proliferating CD4+ or CD8+ clones, no naive or memory phenotype could be assigned. Of the alloreactive CD4+ clones that could be mapped, the Treg-derived share averaged about 63% with siplizumab compared with about 25% in control reactions. The cumulative frequency of alloreactive sequences traceable to unstimulated CD4+ memory T cells was significantly reduced by siplizumab. Because sequences below about 10^-5 frequency were poorly captured, only a minor fraction of alloreactive clones could be mapped to unstimulated subsets. Unstimulated naive T cells appeared to be more diverse than memory T cells, and naive cells seemed to make a substantial contribution to the alloresponse. Whether proliferating Tregs from siplizumab cultures actually had suppressive function was not functionally confirmed.

The receptor comes from a human donor in good health. The sequenced material came from CD4+ T cells sorted from blood.

The CDR3 corresponds to CASSPQGGNTEAFF. The bases read TGTGCCAGCAGTCCTCAGGGGGGGAACACTGAAGCTTTCTTT. The chain employs TRBV6-6 and TRBJ1-1, with 7 central nucleotides matching TRBD1. CDR1 and CDR2 were assigned from the germline V gene (reference sequence) as MNHNY and SVGAGI. The CDR3 has 14 amino acids, counting the end cysteine and phenylalanine. The read is trimmed to its CDR3 DNA, 42 bases read in frame from base 1. From V the trimming removes 5 bases and from J it removes 1 base, while the gene matches leave 4 bases of the junction unaccounted for.